A single sample gave rise to the 26 T cell receptor beta chains below, sequenced in a study of siplizumab effects on memory and regulatory T cells. Generated by immunoSEQ multiplex PCR, the TCRdb table keeps only in-frame clones and is missing some. The sample contains over 100,000 clones, 93% of which appear only once. Source material: Tregs sorted from blood. The source is a human donor in good health.

The V call is TRBV18, the J call TRBJ1-1, with D tentatively TRBD1 (6 bases). This CDR3 is 16 amino acids long. Trimming shortened V by 6 bases and J by 1 base, and 18 bases separated the two germline ends. CDR1 and CDR2 from the germline V gene are KGHSH and LQKENI. The CDR3 is CASSSLGAGRNTEAFF. CDR3 DNA: TGTGCCAGCTCGTCTCTGGGGGCCGGGAGGAACACTGAAGCTTTCTTT.

This clone was counted between two and nine times. The chain links TRBV5-1 to TRBJ2-6, with TRBD1 matching over 11 bases. The germline V gene encodes CDR1 SGHRS and CDR2 YFSETQ. Losses at the gene ends were 0 bases for V and 1 base for J; bases not matched to a gene: 3. The CDR3 spans 18 residues. The CDR3 loop reads CASSLGTGGRSGANVLTF. CDR3 sequence (DNA): TGCGCCAGCAGCTTGGGGACAGGGGGCAGGTCTGGGGCCAACGTCCTGACTTTC.

This chain joins TRBV6-6 and TRBJ1-3; D gene ambiguous. Germline CDR1 and CDR2: MNHNY and SVGAGI (reference sequence). The germline V and J ends were trimmed by 7 bases and 0 bases, with 4 bases remaining between them. The CDR3 length is 12 residues. The CDR3 coding sequence is TGTGCCAGCAAGGGCTCTGGAAACACCATATATTTT. This encodes CASKGSGNTIYF.

V gene TRBV6-6 combines with J gene TRBJ1-2; 8 nucleotides line up with TRBD1. This CDR3 contains 15 residues. V lost 4 bases, J lost 8 bases, and 12 bases stayed unmatched. The germline V gene encodes CDR1 MNHNY and CDR2 SVGAGI (reference sequence). CDR3 DNA sequence: TGTGCCAGCAGTTTCCCACAGACAGGGGATTCCGGCTACACCTTC. Protein: CASSFPQTGDSGYTF.

The CDR3 reads CASSDLDRDRGTEAFF. The CDR3 DNA is TGTGCCTCTTCGGATTTGGACAGGGATCGAGGGACTGAAGCTTTCTTT. The gene calls are TRBV27 and TRBJ1-1; 8 bases match TRBD1. CDR1 is MNHEY, CDR2 SMNVEV, per germline (reference sequence). V was pared by 11 bases and J by 5 bases, with 19 bases of the junction left unmatched. CDR3 length equals 16 residues.

The V call is TRBV6-1, the J call TRBJ1-2; D ambiguous. Germline V gene lookup returns CDR1 MNHNS and CDR2 SASEGT. The CDR3 covers 13 residues. V lost 4 bases to trimming and J lost 7 bases, with 13 bases between them. The CDR3 reads CASSVDFNSGYTF. CDR3 sequence (DNA): TGTGCCAGCAGTGTGGATTTCAATAGTGGCTACACCTTC.

This chain uses TRBV29-1 with TRBJ1-4; D may be TRBD1 (5 bases). There are 12 residues in the CDR3. V lost 2 bases, J lost 10 bases, and 11 bases lay in between. Germline assignment: CDR1 SQVTM and CDR2 ANQGSEA. This CDR3 reads CSVERGRGKLFF. CDR3 nucleotides: TGCAGCGTTGAAAGAGGGAGGGGAAAACTGTTTTTT.

V usage is TRBV9 and J usage is TRBJ2-7; D possibly matches TRBD1 or TRBD2 (5 bases each). Trimming took off 6 bases at V and 0 bases at J, with 13 bases between the two ends. CDR3 length: 14 amino acids. Germline CDR1 and CDR2: SGDLS and YYNGEE. The CDR3 DNA sequence: TGTGCCAGCACCAGAGGGACGGTCTCCTACGAGCAGTACTTC. This sequence encodes CASTRGTVSYEQYF.

J is TRBJ2-7 and V is TRBV2; D is perhaps TRBD1 (6 bases). The germline V gene has CDR1 SNHLY and CDR2 FYNNEI. Trimming left V 6 bases short and J 1 base short, with 13 bases between. The CDR3 totals 14 residues. The CDR3 coding sequence is TGTGCCAGCAGGACCGGGACACAATCCTACGAGCAGTACTTC. Its translation is CASRTGTQSYEQYF. The full variable domain, with the rest looked up from reference TRBV2 and TRBJ2-7, is EPEVTQTPSHQVTQMGQEVILRCVPISNHLYFYWYRQILGQKVEFLVSFYNNEISEKSEIFDDQFSVERPDGSNFTLKIRSTKLEDSAMYFCASRTGTQSYEQYFGPGTRLTVT.

V is TRBV19 and J is TRBJ2-7, with TRBD2 matching over 7 bases. The V gene end was trimmed by 7 bases and the J gene end by 6 bases; junction bases not matched to a gene: 12. The CDR3 consists of 14 residues. The germline CDR1 and CDR2 sequences are LNHDA and SQIVND (reference sequence). The CDR3 protein is CASTPGVREGEQYF. CDR3 in DNA: TGTGCCAGTACCCCGGGGGTCAGGGAGGGCGAGCAGTACTTC.

This chain joins TRBV5-1 and TRBJ2-6; D gene unclear. Germline CDR1 is SGHRS and CDR2 is YFSETQ. The CDR3 is 15 amino acids. Trimming took 0 bases from V and 3 from J, leaving 7 bases between them. The CDR3 sequence: CASSLEGFGANVLTF. In DNA form, the CDR3 reads TGCGCCAGCAGCTTGGAAGGGTTTGGGGCCAACGTCCTGACTTTC.

The chain employs TRBV19 and TRBJ2-7, with 7 bases that match TRBD2. CDR3 length: 14 amino acids. J gave up 1 base and V 8 bases, and 8 bases lay outside the gene matches. From germline, CDR1 is LNHDA and CDR2 SQIVND (reference sequence). The CDR3 DNA follows: TGTGCCAGTGGGACGGGCGGGGGATCCTACGAGCAGTACTTC. Translated: CASGTGGGSYEQYF.

This chain connects TRBV19 to TRBJ2-4, with D possibly TRBD2 on 5 matching bases. Germline-derived CDR1 and CDR2 are LNHDA and SQIVND (reference sequence). V was trimmed by 3 bases and J by 1 base, leaving 19 bases between them. CDR3 length: 18 residues. Here the CDR3 DNA reads TGTGCCAGTAGTATCCCGCGCTTGGGATCGGGGGCCAAAAACATTCAGTACTTC. It specifies CASSIPRLGSGAKNIQYF.

The gene calls are TRBV11-3 and TRBJ2-5; 9 bases align to TRBD2. The V gene end was trimmed by 3 bases and the J gene end by 3 bases; junction bases not matched to a gene: 8. The CDR3 spans 16 residues. Looked up from germline, CDR1 is SGHNT and CDR2 is YENEEA. CDR3 in DNA: TGTGCCAGCAGCTTGTCCGGGGCGGGAGGGAAAGAGACCCAGTACTTC. It codes for CASSLSGAGGKETQYF.

This chain uses TRBV2 with TRBJ2-1; 8 positions match TRBD1. Germline values: CDR1 SNHLY, CDR2 FYNNEI. The CDR3 is 15 residues long. Trimming cost V 6 bases and J 6 bases; bases outside gene matches: 10. The CDR3 protein is CASRQGSGGFNEQFF. In DNA form, the CDR3 reads TGTGCCAGCAGACAGGGGTCAGGGGGCTTCAATGAGCAGTTCTTC. The whole variable domain, filled in from reference TRBV2 and TRBJ2-1, reads EPEVTQTPSHQVTQMGQEVILRCVPISNHLYFYWYRQILGQKVEFLVSFYNNEISEKSEIFDDQFSVERPDGSNFTLKIRSTKLEDSAMYFCASRQGSGGFNEQFFGPGTRLTVL.

The chain links TRBV19 to TRBJ2-3; TRBD2 aligns across 8 bases. The germline CDR1 and CDR2 sequences are LNHDA and SQIVND (reference sequence). After removal of 3 bases from V and 4 bases from J, the junction contained 9 bases not matched to a gene. The CDR3 is 16 amino acids. CDR3 DNA sequence: TGTGCCAGTAGTATCCGGGGGGGGACTGGCCCAGATACGCAGTATTTT. Translated, it gives CASSIRGGTGPDTQYF.

This chain joins TRBV30 and TRBJ2-5; D is undetermined. V was pared by 0 bases and J by 7 bases, with 6 bases between. Germline CDR1 is GTSNPN and CDR2 is SVGIG (reference sequence). The CDR3 has 11 residues. CDR3 sequence reads: CAWSVTRTQYF. The CDR3 DNA is TGTGCCTGGAGTGTAACGCGGACCCAGTACTTC.

CDR3 DNA: TGTGCCAGCAGCGTAGAATATCGTGCGTCGAGCTCTGGGGCCAACGTCCTGACTTTC. Its translation is CASSVEYRASSSGANVLTF. The chain links TRBV9 to TRBJ2-6; D is ambiguous. In germline, CDR1 is SGDLS, CDR2 YYNGEE. The CDR3 runs to 19 residues. Trimming shortened V by 0 bases and J by 0 bases, and 16 bases separated the two germline ends.

The chain joins TRBV7-9 to TRBJ2-2, with unresolved D. The length of the CDR3 is 13 residues. V was pared by 3 bases and J by 6 bases, with 8 bases between. Germline V gene data show CDR1 as SEHNR and CDR2 as FQNEAQ (reference sequence). The CDR3 nucleotides read TGTGCCAGCAGCTTTGGTTGGTCCGGGGAGCTGTTTTTT. It translates to CASSFGWSGELFF.

The chain couples TRBV15 to TRBJ1-5, with 7 bases aligning to TRBD1. Trimming removed 0 bases from V and 11 bases from J; junction bases left unmatched: 4. CDR3 length: 13 residues. Germline lookup yields CDR1 LNHNV and CDR2 YYDKDF (reference sequence). The CDR3 spells CATSRDMGQSQHF. CDR3 DNA sequence: TGTGCCACCAGCAGAGATATGGGACAGTCCCAGCATTTT.

This chain joins TRBV6-1 and TRBJ2-1, with D hard to call. The CDR3 extends over 13 amino acids. The germline CDR1 and CDR2 sequences are MNHNS and SASEGT. Between the trimmed V and J ends, which lost 2 bases and 16 bases, there was a span of 18 bases. The CDR3 nucleotides are TGTGCCAGCAGTGAAACAAAAGGGTTTTTCTTCTTCTTC. Translating gives CASSETKGFFFFF.

This rearrangement joins TRBV6-1 to TRBJ1-5; D ambiguous. V lost 7 bases and J 1 base, leaving 11 bases between the germline ends. The CDR3 is 14 residues long. Germline lookup yields CDR1 MNHNS and CDR2 SASEGT. The CDR3 bases are TGTGCCAGCAAACGTTCCCGGAGCAATCAGCCCCAGCATTTT. Translated: CASKRSRSNQPQHF.

The CDR3 DNA reads as TGTGCCAGCAGCCTGGACTGGAACTACTACGAGCAGTACTTC. Its protein is CASSLDWNYYEQYF. V and J are TRBV7-2 and TRBJ2-7; TRBD2 might be the D (5 bases). Trimming cost V 5 bases and J 3 bases, with 14 bases left between them. The germline V gene has CDR1 SGHTA and CDR2 FQGNSA. This CDR3 is built from 14 residues.

The chain links TRBV5-1 to TRBJ1-2; possible D gene TRBD1, 5 bases. Trimming shortened V by 0 bases and J by 3 bases, and 12 bases separated the two germline ends. CDR1 is SGHRS and CDR2 is YFSETQ in the germline V gene. The CDR3 has 15 amino acids. CDR3 in amino acids: CASSLGSGFDYGYTF. CDR3 bases: TGCGCCAGCAGCTTGGGCTCAGGGTTCGACTATGGCTACACCTTC.

In this sample, this clone turned up once. The V and J genes are TRBV5-6 and TRBJ1-2, with D unclear. The CDR3 extends over 13 amino acids. The V gene's germline CDR1 is SGHDT and CDR2 YYEEEE. V lost 2 bases to trimming and J lost 3 bases, with 8 bases between them. The CDR3 DNA follows: TGTGCCAGCAGCTTCGGGGAGGACTATGGCTACACCTTC. This translates into CASSFGEDYGYTF.

With regard to this clone: An end of the junction does not agree with germline; a read error may underlie this. The rearrangement joins TRBV7-9 to TRBJ2-2; 8 bases map to TRBD1. The germline CDR1 and CDR2 sequences are SEHNR and FQNEAQ (reference sequence). This CDR3 is built from 15 residues. DNA for the CDR3: TGTGCCAGCAGCCTCGGACAGGGTAACATCGGGGAGCTGTTTTTT. This encodes CASSLGQGNIGELFF. Filled out from reference TRBV7-9 and TRBJ2-2, the complete variable domain reads DTGVSQNPRHKITKRGQNVTFRCDPISEHNRLYWYRQTLGQGPEFLTYFQNEAQLEKSRLLSDRFSAERPKGSFSTLEIQRTEQGDSAMYLCASSLGQGNIGELFFGEGSRLTVL.